The 20 T cell receptor beta chains in this list originate from one sample, sequenced in a study of blood T cell repertoires in COVID-19. Libraries were prepared by immunoSEQ multiplex PCR; TCRdb keeps only in-frame clonotypes and omits some of them. This table has about 240,000 clones, around 88% appearing once. Sequenced: PBMCs or T cells enriched from blood (not recorded which). These TCRs come from a middle-aged woman with acute COVID-19.

The chain recombines TRBV7-9 with TRBJ2-1, with 9 bases aligning to TRBD2. Unmatched junction bases numbered 6, after V lost 1 base and J lost 2 bases. The CDR3 has 17 amino acids. CDR1 SEHNR and CDR2 FQNEAQ come from the germline V gene (reference sequence). CDR3 coding DNA: TGTGCCAGCAGCTTAGTAACCGGCGGGAGGGCCTACAATGAGCAGTTCTTC. This codes for CASSLVTGGRAYNEQFF.

This sequence joins TRBV5-5 and TRBJ2-3; 7 nucleotides match TRBD2. The germline V gene has CDR1 SGHKS and CDR2 YYEKEE (reference sequence). The CDR3 has 20 amino acids. The V segment lost 0 bases and the J segment 2 bases; nucleotides outside the gene matches: 18. The CDR3 nucleotides read TGTGCCAGCAGCTTGGCCCCTCTAGCGGAGCCACGAGGGAACACAGATACGCAGTATTTT. This codes for CASSLAPLAEPRGNTDTQYF.

The chain recombines TRBV5-1 with TRBJ2-7, with D perhaps TRBD1 (6 bases). The CDR3 covers 12 residues. Germline values: CDR1 SGHRS, CDR2 YFSETQ. Trimming removed 0 bases at V and 6 bases at J, with 7 bases between. This CDR3 reads CASSLGGGEQYF. In DNA form, the CDR3 reads TGCGCCAGCAGCTTGGGAGGGGGCGAGCAGTACTTC.

The chain employs TRBV5-1 and TRBJ2-1; 10 bases match TRBD2. V was clipped by 6 bases and J by 6 bases; unmatched bases: 6. The CDR3 has 14 amino acids. Germline assignment: CDR1 SGHRS and CDR2 YFSETQ. CDR3 coding DNA: TGCGCCAGCACCCTAGCGGGAGTTGTCAATGAGCAGTTCTTC. It yields the protein CASTLAGVVNEQFF.

The CDR3 region is CASSPRAGELFF. DNA for the CDR3: TGTGCCAGCAGCCCCCGGGCCGGGGAGCTGTTTTTT. V gene TRBV7-6 combines with J gene TRBJ2-2; D gene unclear. Germline V lookup: CDR1 SGHVS, CDR2 FNYEAQ. V was trimmed by 5 bases and J by 6 bases, leaving 7 bases between them. The CDR3 is 12 amino acids.

This CDR3 is CASTPGQNYGYTF. In DNA, the CDR3 is TGTGCCAGCACCCCAGGACAGAACTATGGCTACACCTTC. The V gene is TRBV5-6, the J gene TRBJ1-2, with D perhaps matching TRBD1 (6 bases). Trimming took 6 bases from V and 2 from J, leaving 11 bases between them. CDR3 length equals 13 residues. The germline CDR1 and CDR2 sequences are SGHDT and YYEEEE.

Turning to this clone: At one end the junction does not follow the germline gene, possibly because of a read error. This sequence joins TRBV2 and TRBJ1-2; 9 bases line up with TRBD1. The CDR3 length is 15 residues. Germline V lookup: CDR1 SNHLY, CDR2 FYNNEI. CDR3 region: CASSQALTGGDGYTF. The CDR3 DNA sequence: TGTGCCAGCAGTCAAGCTCTAACAGGGGGCGATGGCTACACCTTC.

This chain connects TRBV4-1 to TRBJ2-7, with D perhaps matching TRBD2 (5 bases). This CDR3 contains 14 residues. V lost 6 bases and J lost 3, with 15 bases in between. Germline CDR1 MGHRA, CDR2 YSYEKL. CDR3 sequence (DNA): TGCGCCAGCAGATCACGGAGTGGGAGCTACGAGCAGTACTTC. Translating it yields CASRSRSGSYEQYF.

This chain joins TRBV6-5 and TRBJ1-3, with D hard to call. Looked up from germline, CDR1 is MNHEY and CDR2 is SVGAGI. The CDR3 extends over 13 amino acids. With 0 bases removed from V and 3 bases from J, the gap between germline ends came to 3 bases. The CDR3 DNA follows: TGTGCCAGCAGTTACTCGAGTGGAAACACCATATATTTT. Translating gives CASSYSSGNTIYF.

In this sample, this clone turned up many times. The rearrangement uses TRBV27 and TRBJ2-1; no clear D gene. The CDR3 runs to 13 residues. The V gene's germline CDR1 is MNHEY and CDR2 SMNVEV (reference sequence). V shed 6 bases and J shed 0 bases, with 6 bases lying between them. The CDR3 sequence is CASRGSSYNEQFF. CDR3 bases: TGTGCCAGCAGGGGCAGCTCCTACAATGAGCAGTTCTTC.

This sequence joins TRBV20-1 and TRBJ1-1; D is unclear. The length of the CDR3 is 11 residues. The V end lost 0 bases, the J end lost 7 bases, and 6 bases lay between the germline ends. The V gene's germline CDR1 is DFQATT and CDR2 SNEGSKA (reference sequence). Here the CDR3 reads CSAREGVEAFF. DNA of the CDR3: TGCAGTGCTAGAGAGGGAGTTGAAGCTTTCTTT.

This chain connects TRBV7-9 to TRBJ1-5; D uncertain. The V gene lost 1 base and the J gene lost 6 bases, with 16 bases spanning the gap. Germline CDR1 is SEHNR and CDR2 is FQNEAQ (reference sequence). The CDR3 totals 16 residues. The CDR3: CASSLGIGLPGQPQHF. DNA of the CDR3: TGTGCCAGCAGCTTAGGGATAGGACTACCAGGTCAGCCCCAGCATTTT.

The chain carries TRBV11-3 and TRBJ2-3; D is undetermined. The CDR3 loop spans 14 amino acids. V was trimmed by 1 base and J by 6 bases, leaving 11 bases between them. The V gene's germline CDR1 is SGHNT and CDR2 YENEEA. CDR3 sequence: CASSLGSSHDTQYF. As DNA, the CDR3 is TGTGCCAGCAGCTTAGGTTCTAGTCATGATACGCAGTATTTT. Complete variable domain (other parts from reference TRBV11-3 and TRBJ2-3): EAGVVQSPRYKIIEKKQPVAFWCNPISGHNTLYWYLQNLGQGPELLIRYENEEAVDDSQLPKDRFSAERLKGVDSTLKIQPAELGDSAVYLCASSLGSSHDTQYFGPGTRLTVL.

This clone was observed a handful of times. The chain recombines TRBV9 with TRBJ1-1; D may be TRBD1 (6 bases). With 4 bases removed from V and 1 base from J, the gap between germline ends came to 14 bases. Germline loops: CDR1 SGDLS, CDR2 YYNGEE. The CDR3 runs to 15 residues. The CDR3 protein is CASSSTGNANTEAFF. CDR3 sequence (DNA): TGTGCCAGCAGCTCTACAGGGAATGCGAACACTGAAGCTTTCTTT.

The V call is TRBV6-1, the J call TRBJ1-4, with TRBD1 as a possible D gene (6 bases). The CDR3 contains 14 residues. V was pared by 2 bases and J by 7 bases, with 11 bases between. Per germline, CDR1 MNHNS and CDR2 SASEGT. CDR3 in amino acids: CASSELRGGEKLFF. CDR3 sequence (DNA): TGTGCCAGCAGTGAACTTAGGGGGGGTGAAAAACTGTTTTTT.

The CDR3 loop is CASSPLAGGRETQYF. CDR3 coding DNA: TGTGCCAGCAGCCCACTAGCGGGAGGACGGGAGACCCAGTACTTC. This chain connects TRBV14 to TRBJ2-5, with TRBD2 identical over 12 bases. Trimming at V came to 4 bases and at J to 5 bases, leaving 5 bases not matched to a gene. The germline gives CDR1 SGHDN, CDR2 FVKESK. The CDR3 is 15 residues long.

The rearrangement uses TRBV9 and TRBJ1-2; D gene ambiguous. V dropped 0 bases and J dropped 0 bases, with 6 bases sitting between them. Germline lookup yields CDR1 SGDLS and CDR2 YYNGEE. The length of the CDR3 is 14 residues. DNA for the CDR3: TGTGCCAGCAGCGTAGCCGGGGCTAACTATGGCTACACCTTC. Translating it yields CASSVAGANYGYTF.

The gene calls are TRBV7-8 and TRBJ2-2; the D is unclear. In germline, CDR1 is SGHVS, CDR2 FQNEAQ. The CDR3 runs 17 residues. The germline V and J ends were trimmed by 3 bases and 0 bases, with 14 bases remaining between them. This chain's CDR3 is CASSFEEITANTGELFF. CDR3 DNA: TGTGCCAGCAGCTTTGAAGAGATTACGGCGAACACCGGGGAGCTGTTTTTT. Using reference TRBV7-8 and TRBJ2-2 for the parts outside the CDR3, the full variable domain is GAGVSQSPRYKVAKRGQDVALRCDPISGHVSLFWYQQALGQGPEFLTYFQNEAQLDKSGLPSDRFFAERPEGSVSTLKIQRTQQEDSAVYLCASSFEEITANTGELFFGEGSRLTVL.

This clone was recorded a few times. The chain has TRBV5-1 and TRBJ2-1; TRBD2 agrees at 12 bases. Germline V gene lookup returns CDR1 SGHRS and CDR2 YFSETQ. The CDR3 has 15 amino acids. The V and J ends lost 5 bases and 3 bases, in that order; junction bases with no gene match: 3. CDR3 in DNA: TGCGCCAGCAGACCACTAGCGGGAGGCTACAATGAGCAGTTCTTC. It specifies CASRPLAGGYNEQFF.

In DNA form, the CDR3 reads TGTGCCAGCAGCCTGACAGGGGTTGCCTACAATGAGCAGTTCTTC. Amino acid sequence: CASSLTGVAYNEQFF. The chain employs TRBV7-9 and TRBJ2-1, with 8 nucleotides matching TRBD1. Germline V gene data show CDR1 as SEHNR and CDR2 as FQNEAQ (reference sequence). The length of the CDR3 is 15 residues. J gave up 2 bases and V 5 bases, and 5 bases lay outside the gene matches.